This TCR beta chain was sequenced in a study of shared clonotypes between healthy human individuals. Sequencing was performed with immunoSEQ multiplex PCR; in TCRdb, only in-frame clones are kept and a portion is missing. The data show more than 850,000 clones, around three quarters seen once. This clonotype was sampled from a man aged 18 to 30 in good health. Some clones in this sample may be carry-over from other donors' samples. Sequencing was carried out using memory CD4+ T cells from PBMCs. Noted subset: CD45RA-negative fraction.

Here the CDR3 DNA reads TGTGCCAGCAGCCCGGGACTAGCGGGGCCCCAAGGTGATGAGCAGTTCTTC. Translated: CASSPGLAGPQGDEQFF. The V gene is TRBV7-2, the J gene TRBJ2-1, with 13 bases fitting TRBD2. Germline V gene sequence: CDR1 SGHTA, CDR2 FQGNSA. This CDR3 has 17 residues. V shed 5 bases and J 8 bases; nucleotides not matched to a gene: 12.